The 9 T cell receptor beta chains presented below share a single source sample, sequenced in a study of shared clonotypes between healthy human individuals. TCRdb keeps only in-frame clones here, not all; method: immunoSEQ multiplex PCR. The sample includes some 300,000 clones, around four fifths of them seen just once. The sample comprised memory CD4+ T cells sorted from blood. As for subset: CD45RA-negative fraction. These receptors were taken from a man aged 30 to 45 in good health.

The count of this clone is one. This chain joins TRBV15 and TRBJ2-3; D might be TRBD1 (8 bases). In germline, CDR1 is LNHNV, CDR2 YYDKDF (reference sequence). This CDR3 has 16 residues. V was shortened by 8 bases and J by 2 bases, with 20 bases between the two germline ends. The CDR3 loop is CATAGGQGAFTDTQYF. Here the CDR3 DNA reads TGTGCCACCGCCGGGGGGCAGGGGGCTTTCACAGATACGCAGTATTTT. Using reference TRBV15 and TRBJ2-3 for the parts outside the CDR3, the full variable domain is DAMVIQNPRYQVTQFGKPVTLSCSQTLNHNVMYWYQQKSSQAPKLLFHYYDKDFNNEADTPDNFQSRRPNTSFCFLDIRSPGLGDTAMYLCATAGGQGAFTDTQYFGPGTRLTVL.

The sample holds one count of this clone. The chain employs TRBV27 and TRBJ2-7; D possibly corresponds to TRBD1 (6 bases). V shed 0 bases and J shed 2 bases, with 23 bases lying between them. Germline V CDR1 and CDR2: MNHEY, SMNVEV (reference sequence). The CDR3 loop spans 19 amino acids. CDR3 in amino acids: CASSLSFRGWAGETYEQYF. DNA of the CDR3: TGTGCCAGCAGTTTATCTTTCCGGGGATGGGCAGGGGAAACCTACGAGCAGTACTTC.

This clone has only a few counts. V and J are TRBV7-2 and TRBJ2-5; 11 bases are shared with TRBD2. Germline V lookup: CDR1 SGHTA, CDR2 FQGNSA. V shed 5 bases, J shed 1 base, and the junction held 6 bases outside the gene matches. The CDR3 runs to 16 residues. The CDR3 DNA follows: TGTGCCAGCAGCCCTAGGACTAGCGGGCTCCAAGAGACCCAGTACTTC. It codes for CASSPRTSGLQETQYF.

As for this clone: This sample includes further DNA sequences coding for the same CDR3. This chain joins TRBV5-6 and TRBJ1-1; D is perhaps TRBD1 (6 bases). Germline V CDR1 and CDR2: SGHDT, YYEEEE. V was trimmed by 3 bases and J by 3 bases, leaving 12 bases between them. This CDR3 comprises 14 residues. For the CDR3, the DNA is TGTGCCAGCAGCTCCAGGGGTCGGTACACTGAAGCTTTCTTT. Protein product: CASSSRGRYTEAFF.

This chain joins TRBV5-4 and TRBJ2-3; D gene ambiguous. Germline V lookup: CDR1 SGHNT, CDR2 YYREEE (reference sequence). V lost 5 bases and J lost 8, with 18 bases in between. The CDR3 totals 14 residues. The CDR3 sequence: CASRPDPDSGTQYF. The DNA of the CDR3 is TGTGCCAGCAGACCTGACCCCGACTCGGGTACGCAGTATTTT. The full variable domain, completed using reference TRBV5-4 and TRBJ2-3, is ETGVTQSPTHLIKTRGQQVTLRCSSQSGHNTVSWYQQALGQGPQFIFQYYREEENGRGNFPPRFSGLQFPNYSSELNVNALELDDSALYLCASRPDPDSGTQYFGPGTRLTVL.

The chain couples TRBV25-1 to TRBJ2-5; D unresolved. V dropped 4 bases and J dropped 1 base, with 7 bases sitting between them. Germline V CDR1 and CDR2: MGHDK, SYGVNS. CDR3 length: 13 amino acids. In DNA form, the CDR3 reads TGTGCCAGCAGTGGGCAGACCCAAGAGACCCAGTACTTC. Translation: CASSGQTQETQYF.

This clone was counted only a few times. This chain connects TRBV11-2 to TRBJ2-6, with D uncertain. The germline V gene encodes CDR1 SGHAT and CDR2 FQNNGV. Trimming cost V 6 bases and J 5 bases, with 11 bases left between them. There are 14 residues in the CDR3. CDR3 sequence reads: CASRRAFRANVLTF. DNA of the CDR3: TGTGCCAGCAGAAGAGCGTTCCGGGCCAACGTCCTGACTTTC.

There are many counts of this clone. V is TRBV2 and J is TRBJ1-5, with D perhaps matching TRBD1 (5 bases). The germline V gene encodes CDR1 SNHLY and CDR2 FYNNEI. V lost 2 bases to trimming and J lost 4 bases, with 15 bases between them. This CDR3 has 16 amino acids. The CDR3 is CASSEQGIDVNQPQHF. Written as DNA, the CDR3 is TGTGCCAGCAGTGAACAGGGCATAGACGTGAATCAGCCCCAGCATTTT.

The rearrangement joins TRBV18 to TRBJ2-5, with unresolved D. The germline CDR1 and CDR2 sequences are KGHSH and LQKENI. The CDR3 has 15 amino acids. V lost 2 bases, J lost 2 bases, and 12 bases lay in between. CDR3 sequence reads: CASSPVPEDQETQYF. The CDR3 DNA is TGTGCCAGCTCACCAGTCCCAGAAGATCAAGAGACCCAGTACTTC. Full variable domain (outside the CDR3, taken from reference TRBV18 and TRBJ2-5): NAGVMQNPRHLVRRRGQEARLRCSPMKGHSHVYWYRQLPEEGLKFMVYLQKENIIDESGMPKERFSAEFPKEGPSILRIQQVVRGDSAAYFCASSPVPEDQETQYFGPGTRLLVL.